This TCR beta chain stems from a study of blood T cell repertoires in COVID-19. Trimming took 0 bases from V and 4 from J, leaving 8 bases between them. The CDR3 consists of 14 residues. Germline CDR1 is SGHDN and CDR2 is FVKESK. Using immunoSEQ multiplex PCR, the repertoire was profiled, and TCRdb retains in-frame clones only, with some absent. The sample lists under 250,000 clones, 82% occurring once. The chain recombines TRBV14 with TRBJ2-3; no reliable D call. The receptor was derived from an elderly woman with acute or convalescent COVID-19. The sample consisted of peripheral blood. The CDR3 region has the DNA TGTGCCAGCAGCCAAGATAATATCCCAGATACGCAGTATTTT. Translation: CASSQDNIPDTQYF.